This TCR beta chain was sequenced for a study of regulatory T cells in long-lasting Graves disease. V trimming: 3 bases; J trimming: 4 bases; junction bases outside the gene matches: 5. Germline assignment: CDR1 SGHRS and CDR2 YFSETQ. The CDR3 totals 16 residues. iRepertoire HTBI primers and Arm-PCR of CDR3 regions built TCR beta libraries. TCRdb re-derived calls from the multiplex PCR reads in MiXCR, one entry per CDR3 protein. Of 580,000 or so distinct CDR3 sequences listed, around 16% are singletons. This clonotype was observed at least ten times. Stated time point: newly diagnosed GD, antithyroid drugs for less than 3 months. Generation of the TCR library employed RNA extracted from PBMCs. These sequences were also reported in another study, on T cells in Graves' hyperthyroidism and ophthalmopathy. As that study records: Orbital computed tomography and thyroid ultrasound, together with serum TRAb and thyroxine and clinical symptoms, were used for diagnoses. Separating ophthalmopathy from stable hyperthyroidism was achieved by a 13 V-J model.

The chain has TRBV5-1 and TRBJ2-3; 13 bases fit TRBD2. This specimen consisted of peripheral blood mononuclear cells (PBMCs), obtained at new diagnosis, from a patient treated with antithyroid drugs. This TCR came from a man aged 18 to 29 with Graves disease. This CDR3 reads CASSSELAGGADTQYF. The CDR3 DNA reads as TGCGCCAGCAGCTCTGAACTAGCGGGAGGGGCAGATACGCAGTATTTT. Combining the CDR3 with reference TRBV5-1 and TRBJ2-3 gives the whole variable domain KAGVTQTPRYLIKTRGQQVTLSCSPISGHRSVSWYQQTPGQGLQFLFEYFSETQRNKGNFPGRFSGRQFSNSRSEMNVSTLELGDSALYLCASSSELAGGADTQYFGPGTRLTVL.